What follows describes a single T cell receptor beta chain. Method: immunoSEQ multiplex PCR; TCRdb's copy keeps in-frame clones and lacks some. The table shows about 170,000 clones, with about 91% occurring only once. This CDR3 contains 16 residues. The ends lost 7 bases at V and 4 bases at J; junction bases unmatched: 14. Germline V gene sequence: CDR1 MNHEY, CDR2 SMNVEV (reference sequence). The sample is drawn from a study of control samples from healthy donors and cancer patients. The chain combines TRBV27 with TRBJ2-3; 7 bases match TRBD2. This receptor was taken from a woman between 40 and 55 years old in good health. Sequenced input: blood. The CDR3 region is CASIQNGWGGSDTQYF. In DNA form, the CDR3 reads TGTGCCAGCATTCAAAACGGCTGGGGGGGATCAGATACGCAGTATTTT.